This entry concerns a single T cell receptor beta chain. Between the trimmed V and J ends, which lost 7 bases and 2 bases, there was a span of 14 bases. Germline V lookup: CDR1 LNHDA, CDR2 SQIVND (reference sequence). The CDR3 length is 14 residues. The data belong to a study of T cell responses to AZD1222 COVID-19 vaccine. Profiling relied on immunoSEQ multiplex PCR, and the TCRdb table lists in-frame clones only, not all of them. The data show over 120,000 clones, about nine tenths seen once. This chain links TRBV19 with TRBJ1-1; D is undetermined. Sequencing used peripheral blood, obtained 28 days after the second AZD1222 dose. This clonotype originated in an adult who received the AZD1222 COVID-19 vaccine. As DNA, the CDR3 is TGTGCCAGTACCCCCGGCCCAGGAAACACTGAAGCTTTCTTT. It codes for CASTPGPGNTEAFF.